The 23 T cell receptor beta chains below were found in one sample sequenced in a study of cytomegalovirus exposure and HLA in healthy donors. 13 Jbeta primers and 60 Vbeta primers were used for the PCR. The table came from immunoSEQ multiplex PCR; TCRdb's copy has only in-frame clones and leaves some out. This sample carries about 110,000 clones, 75% of them seen once, and the ten largest clones take 2.5% to 3%. The material sequenced was PBMCs. All receptors come from a male donor in good health and CMV-seropositive.

This chain uses TRBV12-2 with TRBJ1-5; the table names TRBD1, a call not compared with the DNA. TRBV12-2 is noted as a pseudogene. CDR3 length: 20 residues. The CDR3 sequence is CASHVNYRPDRENSNQPQHF. CDR3 sequence (DNA): TGTGCAAGTCACGTCAACTACCGTCCAGACAGGGAAAATAGCAATCAGCCCCAGCATTTT.

Concerning this clone: Within the sample, other DNA sequences also encode this same CDR3. The rearrangement links TRBV5-1 to TRBJ2-7; the D gene is possibly TRBD1 (7 bases). The germline CDR1 and CDR2 sequences are SGHRS and YFSETQ. V lost 0 bases and J 4 bases, leaving 11 bases between the germline ends. This CDR3 spans 14 amino acids. CDR3 sequence: CASSLGQGGYEQYF. The DNA of the CDR3 is TGCGCCAGCAGCTTGGGGCAGGGGGGATACGAGCAGTACTTC.

The J gene is TRBJ2-3, the V gene TRBV28; D gene uncertain. The CDR3 contains 14 residues. Trimming took 5 bases from V and 1 from J, leaving 10 bases between them. CDR1 and CDR2 from the germline V gene are MDHEN and SYDVKM. This CDR3 reads CASSDDTGTDTQYF. The CDR3 bases are TGTGCCAGCAGTGACGACACGGGCACAGATACGCAGTATTTT.

This clone was counted between two and nine times. This sequence joins TRBV7-9 and TRBJ1-5, with unresolved D. In germline, CDR1 is SEHNR, CDR2 FQNEAQ (reference sequence). Deletions cut 4 bases from V and 4 bases from J, with 11 bases between. The CDR3 has 14 residues. The DNA for the CDR3 is TGTGCCAGCAGCTCGGGGTGGGGTAATCAGCCCCAGCATTTT. Translating it yields CASSSGWGNQPQHF.

The chain links TRBV6-5 to TRBJ2-3, with a possible D match to TRBD1 (6 bases). The CDR3 extends over 14 amino acids. Trimming took 5 bases from V and 0 from J, leaving 9 bases between them. Germline V gene data show CDR1 as MNHEY and CDR2 as SVGAGI. CDR3 sequence reads: CASSATGSTDTQYF. The CDR3, as DNA: TGTGCCAGCAGTGCGACAGGTAGCACAGATACGCAGTATTTT.

The gene calls are TRBV19 and TRBJ1-2; D remains ambiguous. From germline, CDR1 is LNHDA and CDR2 SQIVND (reference sequence). The V end was cut by 7 bases, the J end by 2 bases, with 20 bases between. This CDR3 region has 16 residues. CDR3: CASTKPSDFPNYGYTF. The CDR3 bases are TGTGCCAGTACCAAACCCTCGGACTTTCCCAACTATGGCTACACCTTC. The whole variable domain, filled in from reference TRBV19 and TRBJ1-2, reads DGGITQSPKYLFRKEGQNVTLSCEQNLNHDAMYWYRQDPGQGLRLIYYSQIVNDFQKGDIAEGYSVSREKKESFPLTVTSAQKNPTAFYLCASTKPSDFPNYGYTFGSGTRLTVV.

The rearrangement joins TRBV4-3 to TRBJ2-7; D gene uncertain. V was cut by 1 base and J by 6 bases, with 7 bases left in between. This CDR3 comprises 12 residues. Germline V gene data show CDR1 as LGHNA and CDR2 as YSLEER. The CDR3 sequence is CASSQGASEQYF. In DNA form, the CDR3 reads TGCGCCAGCAGCCAAGGGGCCTCCGAGCAGTACTTC.

The chain links TRBV28 to TRBJ2-7, with 8 bases identical to TRBD2. The germline gives CDR1 MDHEN, CDR2 SYDVKM. The CDR3 is 14 amino acids. J was trimmed by 2 bases and V by 5 bases; bases with no gene match: 5. The CDR3 DNA follows: TGTGCCAGCAGTACCACTAGCGGTGCCTACGAGCAGTACTTC. This encodes CASSTTSGAYEQYF.

In its sample, this clone was seen once. The chain combines TRBV29-1 with TRBJ1-5; 8 bases map to TRBD1. The ends lost 5 bases at V and 0 bases at J; junction bases unmatched: 0. There are 13 residues in the CDR3. The germline gives CDR1 SQVTM, CDR2 ANQGSEA. The CDR3 DNA follows: TGCAGCGTTACAGGGGGTAGCAATCAGCCCCAGCATTTT. This sequence encodes CSVTGGSNQPQHF. The variable domain in full, with the rest retrieved from reference TRBV29-1 and TRBJ1-5, is SAVISQKPSRDICQRGTSLTIQCQVDSQVTMMFWYRQQPGQSLTLIATANQGSEATYESGFVIDKFPISRPNLTFSTLTVSNMSPEDSSIYLCSVTGGSNQPQHFGDGTRLSIL.

The sample holds a few counts of this clone. The rearrangement uses TRBV28 and TRBJ1-4; 7 bases are a match to TRBD1. The ends lost 4 bases at V and 3 bases at J; junction bases unmatched: 5. CDR1 MDHEN and CDR2 SYDVKM come from the germline V gene. CDR3 length equals 15 residues. CDR3 DNA: TGTGCCAGCAGTTCACAAGGACAGGCTAATGAAAAACTGTTTTTT. Its translation is CASSSQGQANEKLFF. Complete variable domain (other parts from reference TRBV28 and TRBJ1-4): DVKVTQSSRYLVKRTGEKVFLECVQDMDHENMFWYRQDPGLGLRLIYFSYDVKMKEKGDIPEGYSVSREKKERFSLILESASTNQTSMYLCASSSQGQANEKLFFGSGTQLSVL.

The chain has TRBV2 and TRBJ1-5, with D unresolved. V dropped 4 bases and J dropped 8 bases, with 9 bases sitting between them. CDR3 length equals 12 residues. Germline V lookup: CDR1 SNHLY, CDR2 FYNNEI. CDR3: CASSVYVEPQHF. The CDR3, as DNA: TGTGCCAGCAGTGTCTACGTGGAGCCCCAGCATTTT.

The V call is TRBV5-1, the J call TRBJ2-7; 8 bases agree with TRBD2. Germline V gives CDR1 SGHRS, CDR2 YFSETQ. The CDR3 spans 14 residues. Unmatched junction bases numbered 5, after V lost 4 bases and J lost 2 bases. The CDR3 DNA follows: TGCGCCAGCAGCCAAGCGGGAGATACCTACGAGCAGTACTTC. It is translated as CASSQAGDTYEQYF. The entire variable domain, with the rest obtained from reference TRBV5-1 and TRBJ2-7, is as follows: KAGVTQTPRYLIKTRGQQVTLSCSPISGHRSVSWYQQTPGQGLQFLFEYFSETQRNKGNFPGRFSGRQFSNSRSEMNVSTLELGDSALYLCASSQAGDTYEQYFGPGTRLTVT.

CDR3 loop: CASSIRDRGDTQYF. CDR3 nucleotide sequence: TGTGCCAGCAGCATCCGGGACAGGGGAGATACGCAGTATTTT. The chain combines TRBV7-2 with TRBJ2-3, with 10 bases lining up with TRBD1. The CDR3 extends over 14 amino acids. Germline assignment: CDR1 SGHTA and CDR2 FQGNSA. Trimming removed 5 bases from V and 5 bases from J; junction bases left unmatched: 4.

The chain uses TRBV25-1 and TRBJ2-3, with 9 nucleotides matching TRBD1. The germline V gene encodes CDR1 MGHDK and CDR2 SYGVNS. This CDR3 is built from 13 residues. The J segment lost 4 bases and the V segment lost 7 bases, leaving 3 bases of the junction unmatched. CDR3 DNA sequence: TGTGCCAGCACACAGGGGGCTTCAGATACGCAGTATTTT. This translates into CASTQGASDTQYF.

CDR3 in DNA: TGTGCCTGGAGTATGGGGGCAGGAAGGTTTATAACTGAAGCTTTCTTT. The encoded protein is CAWSMGAGRFITEAFF. V usage is TRBV30 and J usage is TRBJ1-1; D may be TRBD1 (6 bases). The germline CDR1 and CDR2 sequences are GTSNPN and SVGIG (reference sequence). The CDR3 length is 16 residues. V lost 2 bases, J lost 5 bases, and 21 bases lay in between.

The V call is TRBV28, the J call TRBJ2-7; TRBD2 matches 7 bases. J was trimmed by 0 bases and V by 3 bases; bases with no gene match: 5. This CDR3 is built from 15 residues. Looked up from germline, CDR1 is MDHEN and CDR2 is SYDVKM. CDR3 sequence (DNA): TGTGCCAGCAGTTTTCTCACTAGCGACTCCTACGAGCAGTACTTC. Translating it yields CASSFLTSDSYEQYF.

The genes are TRBV2 and TRBJ2-7; 10 nucleotides match TRBD2. CDR3 length equals 15 residues. V lost 0 bases, J lost 7 bases, and 6 bases stayed unmatched. Germline V gene lookup returns CDR1 SNHLY and CDR2 FYNNEI. Written as DNA, the CDR3 is TGTGCCAGCAGTGAAGCGCTAGCGGGGGCGGGGGAGCAGTACTTC. Encoded protein: CASSEALAGAGEQYF. The full variable domain, rest sourced from reference TRBV2 and TRBJ2-7, is EPEVTQTPSHQVTQMGQEVILRCVPISNHLYFYWYRQILGQKVEFLVSFYNNEISEKSEIFDDQFSVERPDGSNFTLKIRSTKLEDSAMYFCASSEALAGAGEQYFGPGTRLTVT.

This rearrangement joins TRBV7-2 to TRBJ2-6, with 8 bases fitting TRBD1. The V and J ends lost 4 bases and 0 bases, in that order; junction bases with no gene match: 2. The CDR3 extends over 16 amino acids. Germline CDR1 SGHTA, CDR2 FQGNSA. CDR3: CASSSTGASGANVLTF. The CDR3 bases are TGTGCCAGCAGCTCGACAGGGGCCTCTGGGGCCAACGTCCTGACTTTC.

The chain links TRBV10-1 to TRBJ2-7; 7 nucleotides align to TRBD1. Germline lookup yields CDR1 WNHNN and CDR2 SYGVQD (reference sequence). Losses at the gene ends were 0 bases for V and 2 bases for J; bases not matched to a gene: 4. This CDR3 comprises 15 residues. This chain's CDR3 is CASSESLGGPYEQYF. CDR3 coding DNA: TGCGCCAGCAGTGAGTCGTTAGGGGGCCCCTACGAGCAGTACTTC.

The chain carries TRBV6-5 and TRBJ2-3; 9 bases are a match to TRBD2. Per the germline V gene, CDR1 is MNHEY and CDR2 is SVGAGI. Germline trimming cut 6 bases from V and 4 bases from J; bases unmatched to any gene: 8. The CDR3 length is 15 residues. CDR3 sequence: CASRRSGSGADTQYF. CDR3 bases: TGTGCCAGCAGACGTAGCGGGAGTGGGGCAGATACGCAGTATTTT.

This clone was recorded a few times. The J gene is TRBJ1-2, the V gene TRBV28, with D tentatively TRBD1 (5 bases). The length of the CDR3 is 15 residues. The V gene's germline CDR1 is MDHEN and CDR2 SYDVKM. Trimming stripped 3 bases from V and 3 bases from J, with 14 bases between. The DNA of the CDR3 is TGTGCCAGCAGTTTGGGAGGGGCGGACCACTATGGCTACACCTTC. This translates into CASSLGGADHYGYTF.

The V call is TRBV9, the J call TRBJ1-5; tentative D call: TRBD1 (6 bases). V lost 2 bases to trimming and J lost 0 bases, with 6 bases between them. This CDR3 is 14 amino acids long. Germline V gene sequence: CDR1 SGDLS, CDR2 YYNGEE. CDR3 region: CASSVRGSNQPQHF. In nucleotides, the CDR3 is TGTGCCAGCAGCGTCAGGGGTAGCAATCAGCCCCAGCATTTT. The variable domain in full, with the rest retrieved from reference TRBV9 and TRBJ1-5, is DSGVTQTPKHLITATGQRVTLRCSPRSGDLSVYWYQQSLDQGLQFLIQYYNGEERAKGNILERFSAQQFPDLHSELNLSSLELGDSALYFCASSVRGSNQPQHFGDGTRLSIL.

The rearrangement uses TRBV7-8 and TRBJ2-1; possibly TRBD1 for D (7 bases). Germline V CDR1 and CDR2: SGHVS, FQNEAQ. V was trimmed by 8 bases and J by 4 bases, leaving 18 bases between them. The CDR3 consists of 15 residues. The CDR3 region has the DNA TGTGCCAGCTCCTCGGGCGGGACAGCGTACAATGAGCAGTTCTTC. Translating it yields CASSSGGTAYNEQFF.